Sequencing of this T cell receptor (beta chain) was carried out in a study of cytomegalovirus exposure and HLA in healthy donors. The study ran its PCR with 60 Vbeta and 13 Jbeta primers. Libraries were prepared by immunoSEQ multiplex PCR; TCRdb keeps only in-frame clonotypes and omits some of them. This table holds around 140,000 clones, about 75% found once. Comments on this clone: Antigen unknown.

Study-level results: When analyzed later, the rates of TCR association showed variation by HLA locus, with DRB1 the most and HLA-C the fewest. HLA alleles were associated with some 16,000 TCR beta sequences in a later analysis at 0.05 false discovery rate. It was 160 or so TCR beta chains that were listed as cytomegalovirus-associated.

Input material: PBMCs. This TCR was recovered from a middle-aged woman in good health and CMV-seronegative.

CDR3 DNA: TGTGCCAGCAGCCAGAAGGGACAGGGGGCTTCACCCCTCCACTTT. Residues: CASSQKGQGASPLHF. The J gene is TRBJ1-6, the V gene TRBV5-6; 12 positions match TRBD1. The ends lost 4 bases at V and 9 bases at J; junction bases unmatched: 5. The germline V gene has CDR1 SGHDT and CDR2 YYEEEE. The CDR3 is 15 amino acids.